A single sample gave rise to the 25 T cell receptor beta chains below, sequenced in a study of blood T cell repertoires in COVID-19. Generated by immunoSEQ multiplex PCR, the TCRdb table keeps only in-frame clones and is missing some. The sample has approximately 200,000 clones, about four fifths seen once. Sequences were obtained from peripheral blood. The receptors come from a woman older than 75 with acute or convalescent COVID-19.

The chain employs TRBV6-1 and TRBJ1-5; possibly TRBD1 for D (5 bases). Between the trimmed V and J ends, which lost 0 bases and 5 bases, there was a span of 8 bases. The germline CDR1 and CDR2 sequences are MNHNS and SASEGT. The length of the CDR3 is 14 residues. The CDR3 protein is CASSEATADQPQHF. CDR3 sequence (DNA): TGTGCCAGCAGTGAAGCGACAGCCGATCAGCCCCAGCATTTT.

In its sample, this clone was seen once. The chain employs TRBV2 and TRBJ2-7; TRBD2 agrees at 14 bases. The J segment lost 7 bases and the V segment lost 7 bases, leaving 3 bases of the junction unmatched. The CDR3 has 13 residues. Looked up from germline, CDR1 is SNHLY and CDR2 is FYNNEI. CDR3 residues: CASKGLAGDEQYF. CDR3 DNA sequence: TGTGCCAGCAAGGGACTAGCGGGAGATGAGCAGTACTTC.

The chain recombines TRBV29-1 with TRBJ1-4; D is ambiguous. The CDR3 loop spans 12 amino acids. Looked up from germline, CDR1 is SQVTM and CDR2 is ANQGSEA. Trimming removed 6 bases from V and 6 bases from J, with 11 bases in between. This CDR3 is CSVRIFDEKLFF. The CDR3 DNA reads as TGCAGCGTCAGGATTTTCGATGAAAAACTGTTTTTT.

V and J are TRBV6-5 and TRBJ2-3, with 8 bases identical to TRBD2. There are 14 residues in the CDR3. After removal of 5 bases from V and 0 bases from J, the junction contained 1 base not matched to a gene. In germline, CDR1 is MNHEY, CDR2 SVGAGI. This CDR3 reads CASSRGGSTDTQYF. The CDR3 DNA follows: TGTGCCAGCAGTCGGGGGGGGAGCACAGATACGCAGTATTTT.

The genes are TRBV9 and TRBJ2-1; tentatively, D is TRBD2 (6 bases). The germline V and J ends were trimmed by 0 bases and 6 bases, with 16 bases remaining between them. CDR3 length: 16 amino acids. In germline, CDR1 is SGDLS, CDR2 YYNGEE. The CDR3: CASSVATTGAGNEQFF. The CDR3 DNA follows: TGTGCCAGCAGCGTAGCTACGACGGGAGCTGGCAATGAGCAGTTCTTC.

The gene calls are TRBV19 and TRBJ2-1, with D perhaps matching TRBD2 (7 bases). Germline loops: CDR1 LNHDA, CDR2 SQIVND (reference sequence). The V gene lost 4 bases and the J gene lost 4 bases, with 14 bases spanning the gap. This CDR3 has 15 amino acids. CDR3 nucleotides: TGTGCCAGTAGTAAGCAGAAGGGGGGGTACAATGAGCAGTTCTTC. Translation gives CASSKQKGGYNEQFF.

The J gene is TRBJ2-5, the V gene TRBV4-1; 14 positions match TRBD2. The CDR3 extends over 18 amino acids. Germline V lookup: CDR1 MGHRA, CDR2 YSYEKL. Germline trimming cut 0 bases from V and 4 bases from J; bases unmatched to any gene: 7. CDR3 region: CASSQDRGLAGEVETQYF. As DNA, the CDR3 is TGCGCCAGCAGCCAAGATAGGGGACTAGCGGGGGAAGTAGAGACCCAGTACTTC.

The chain recombines TRBV14 with TRBJ1-2; a possible D gene is TRBD1 (6 bases). CDR1 is SGHDN and CDR2 is FVKESK in the germline V gene. The CDR3 covers 15 residues. Deletions cut 4 bases from V and 2 bases from J, with 14 bases between. CDR3 loop: CASSPTGPLNYGYTF. CDR3 sequence (DNA): TGTGCCAGCAGCCCTACAGGGCCCCTGAACTATGGCTACACCTTC.

The rearrangement joins TRBV2 to TRBJ2-3; 7 nucleotides align to TRBD1. CDR1 and CDR2 (germline): SNHLY, FYNNEI. Germline trimming cut 8 bases from V and 4 bases from J; bases unmatched to any gene: 12. The CDR3 runs to 15 residues. The chain's CDR3 is CASQEVGGASDTQYF. The CDR3 nucleotides read TGTGCCAGCCAAGAGGTAGGGGGCGCCTCAGATACGCAGTATTTT.

In its sample, this clone was seen once. V gene TRBV10-3 combines with J gene TRBJ2-2; 7 bases align to TRBD2. Germline assignment: CDR1 ENHRY and CDR2 SYGVKD. This CDR3 has 14 amino acids. Trimming removed 10 bases from V and 4 bases from J; junction bases left unmatched: 9. CDR3 in amino acids: CATALGGPTGELFF. The CDR3 DNA is TGTGCCACCGCTCTGGGAGGGCCCACCGGGGAGCTGTTTTTT.

The chain has TRBV9 and TRBJ2-3; D may be TRBD1 (5 bases). Germline CDR1 SGDLS, CDR2 YYNGEE. This CDR3 region has 15 residues. With 3 bases removed from V and 2 bases from J, the gap between germline ends came to 13 bases. In DNA form, the CDR3 reads TGTGCCAGCAGCGCCAACAGACAGACCACAGATACGCAGTATTTT. Residues: CASSANRQTTDTQYF.

J is TRBJ2-5 and V is TRBV9; perhaps TRBD1 as D (6 bases). Germline lookup yields CDR1 SGDLS and CDR2 YYNGEE. Trimming took off 0 bases at V and 9 bases at J, with 12 bases between the two ends. CDR3 length: 13 residues. The CDR3 nucleotides are TGTGCCAGCAGCGTAGACCCAGGGGCGGCCCAGTACTTC. Its translation is CASSVDPGAAQYF.

The chain combines TRBV2 with TRBJ2-1; 8 bases fit TRBD2. The CDR3 runs 14 residues. Looked up from germline, CDR1 is SNHLY and CDR2 is FYNNEI. Trimming at V came to 4 bases and at J to 8 bases, leaving 7 bases not matched to a gene. CDR3 region: CASSVREGRDEQFF. The CDR3 DNA reads as TGTGCCAGCAGTGTACGGGAGGGCCGGGATGAGCAGTTCTTC.

CDR3 in DNA: TGTGCCATCAGTGGAGAGTTAGGGCGGGGGGCGTCCGAGCAGTACTTC. Translation gives CAISGELGRGASEQYF. The rearrangement links TRBV10-3 to TRBJ2-7; TRBD2 matches 8 bases. V shed 4 bases, J shed 6 bases, and the junction held 14 bases outside the gene matches. Germline CDR1 reads ENHRY; CDR2 reads SYGVKD. CDR3 size: 16 residues.

J is TRBJ1-6 and V is TRBV7-2, with a tentative D call TRBD1 (6 bases). V was cut by 5 bases and J by 7 bases, with 15 bases left in between. CDR1 and CDR2 from the germline V gene are SGHTA and FQGNSA. The CDR3 runs to 15 residues. The CDR3 nucleotides read TGTGCCAGCAGCCTAAGGCACAGGGCGAATTCACCCCTCCACTTT. Encoded protein: CASSLRHRANSPLHF.

The chain has TRBV19 and TRBJ2-1, with TRBD2 as a possible D gene (6 bases). With 6 bases removed from V and 1 base from J, the gap between germline ends came to 16 bases. This CDR3 spans 16 amino acids. Germline lookup yields CDR1 LNHDA and CDR2 SQIVND (reference sequence). CDR3 bases: TGTGCCAGTAGACCCGCCTCAGGGAGGTCCTACAATGAGCAGTTCTTC. It yields the protein CASRPASGRSYNEQFF.

The J gene is TRBJ1-1, the V gene TRBV14; D possibly corresponds to TRBD1 (6 bases). The CDR3 has 14 residues. The germline V and J ends were trimmed by 0 bases and 5 bases, with 10 bases remaining between them. Germline lookup yields CDR1 SGHDN and CDR2 FVKESK. As DNA, the CDR3 is TGTGCCAGCAGCCAAGAACAGGGTTGGACTGAAGCTTTCTTT. It yields the protein CASSQEQGWTEAFF.

The rearrangement joins TRBV6-5 to TRBJ2-1, with D possibly TRBD2 on 5 matching bases. Trimming stripped 0 bases from V and 7 bases from J, with 16 bases between. The CDR3 runs to 16 residues. Germline V gives CDR1 MNHEY, CDR2 SVGAGI. The CDR3 here is CASSYSRAGERNEQFF. The DNA of the CDR3 is TGTGCCAGCAGTTACTCGAGGGCGGGCGAAAGGAATGAGCAGTTCTTC.

The chain carries TRBV7-6 and TRBJ1-1, with D perhaps matching TRBD1 (6 bases). The CDR3 totals 13 residues. CDR1 and CDR2 (germline): SGHVS, FNYEAQ. Trimming shortened V by 6 bases and J by 4 bases, and 12 bases separated the two germline ends. The DNA for the CDR3 is TGTGCCAGCAGTCCCACAGGGATCACTGAAGCTTTCTTT. It yields the protein CASSPTGITEAFF.

This sequence joins TRBV7-3 and TRBJ1-2; 8 nucleotides line up with TRBD1. In germline, CDR1 is SGHTA, CDR2 FQGTGA. The CDR3 has 15 amino acids. V trimming: 2 bases; J trimming: 7 bases; junction bases outside the gene matches: 9. The CDR3 bases are TGTGCCAGCAGCTTAGGACCCGGACAGGGTAGTGGCTACACCTTC. Its translation is CASSLGPGQGSGYTF.

The chain has TRBV18 and TRBJ2-3; 12 bases are a match to TRBD2. J lost 0 bases, V lost 0 bases, and 1 base had no gene match. Per the germline V gene, CDR1 is KGHSH and CDR2 is LQKENI. This CDR3 contains 17 residues. The DNA of the CDR3 is TGTGCCAGCTCACCACCGGGACTAGCGGGCAGCACAGATACGCAGTATTTT. It codes for CASSPPGLAGSTDTQYF.

The rearrangement uses TRBV10-3 and TRBJ1-4, with 8 bases aligning to TRBD1. CDR1 ENHRY and CDR2 SYGVKD come from the germline V gene. J lost 10 bases, V lost 2 bases, and 12 bases had no gene match. The CDR3 runs to 16 residues. DNA for the CDR3: TGTGCCATCAGTGAGGGGGTACCAGGACAGGGTGTAAAACTGTTTTTT. Its protein is CAISEGVPGQGVKLFF.

The chain combines TRBV6-5 with TRBJ2-7, with 9 positions matching TRBD1. CDR3 length equals 15 residues. V trimming: 5 bases; J trimming: 0 bases; junction bases outside the gene matches: 5. Germline loops: CDR1 MNHEY, CDR2 SVGAGI. This chain's CDR3 is CASSRQGDLSYEQYF. For the CDR3, the DNA is TGTGCCAGCAGTAGACAGGGGGACCTCTCCTACGAGCAGTACTTC.

J is TRBJ2-3 and V is TRBV7-2; 15 positions match TRBD2. The CDR3 has 18 amino acids. Per the germline V gene, CDR1 is SGHTA and CDR2 is FQGNSA. V gave up 5 bases and J gave up 0 bases; unmatched junction bases: 6. Here the CDR3 reads CASSGGLAGGISTDTQYF. The DNA for the CDR3 is TGTGCCAGCAGCGGGGGACTAGCGGGGGGCATCAGCACAGATACGCAGTATTTT.

The rearrangement joins TRBV19 to TRBJ2-4; 10 nucleotides agree with TRBD2. Germline lookup yields CDR1 LNHDA and CDR2 SQIVND (reference sequence). The length of the CDR3 is 18 residues. V was pared by 3 bases and J by 6 bases, with 14 bases of the junction left unmatched. The CDR3 DNA sequence: TGTGCCAGTAGTATGGGGGGCCCTAGCGGGAGTCTTAGAAACATTCAGTACTTC. This sequence encodes CASSMGGPSGSLRNIQYF.